The rows below give T cell receptor beta chains drawn from one sample of a study of blood T cell repertoires in COVID-19. This table comes from immunoSEQ multiplex PCR, and its TCRdb copy is limited to in-frame clones, with some not included. The table has some 260,000 clones, under 95% seen once. Source material: PBMCs or T cells enriched from blood (not recorded which). The source of these receptors is a woman under 30 who had recovered from COVID-19. Each CDR3 is given without its conserved first and last residue.

V: TRBV6-4
J: TRBJ1-1
CDR3: ASSDSGTANTEAF

V: TRBV5-6
J: TRBJ2-7
CDR3: ASSAGFYEQY

V: TRBV5-1
J: TRBJ2-7
CDR3: ASTMTSGGYEQY

V: TRBV27
J: TRBJ1-1
CDR3: ASSHGTGEAF

V: TRBV9
J: TRBJ2-3
CDR3: ASSVATSGITDTQY

V: TRBV18
J: TRBJ1-4
CDR3: ASSPREGDEKLF

V: TRBV7-2
J: TRBJ1-4
CDR3: ASSTGTGHGKLF

V: TRBV10-3
J: TRBJ2-1
CDR3: AISYDRGLPSYNEQF

V: TRBV27
J: TRBJ2-1
CDR3: ASSSQGNPYNEQF

V: TRBV18
J: TRBJ2-7
CDR3: ASSPAVYEQY

V: TRBV4-2
J: TRBJ1-5
CDR3: ASSQEQGQPQH

V: TRBV19
J: TRBJ1-4
CDR3: ASSIVPGVGEKLF

V: TRBV11-3
J: TRBJ2-3
CDR3: ASSAGPVAGALLQY

V: TRBV19
J: TRBJ1-5
CDR3: ASSIERARGVNQPQH

V: TRBV15
J: TRBJ2-1
CDR3: ATSRGLLSSSYNEQF

V: TRBV3-1/TRBV3-2
J: TRBJ2-1
CDR3: ASSQGGNEQF

V: TRBV27
J: TRBJ1-4
CDR3: ASSPWGGGSGKLF

V: TRBV2
J: TRBJ2-7
CDR3: ASQNRGSSYEQY

V: TRBV14
J: TRBJ2-1
CDR3: ASSHPGTGKSSYNEQF

V: TRBV6-5
J: TRBJ2-7
CDR3: ASLFTGTGTYEQY

V: TRBV19
J: TRBJ1-5
CDR3: ASSIDGTGVNQPQH

V: TRBV4-3
J: TRBJ1-4
CDR3: ASSQGDRVGNEKLF

V: TRBV11-3
J: TRBJ2-1
CDR3: ASSRGTSGSNEQF

V: TRBV2
J: TRBJ1-5
CDR3: ASGRVGQPQH

V: TRBV7-9
J: TRBJ1-1
CDR3: ASRRGMNTEAF

V: TRBV15
J: TRBJ1-1
CDR3: ATSRDRGRTEAF

V: TRBV6-5
J: TRBJ1-5
CDR3: ASTHGAGQPQH

V: TRBV4-2
J: TRBJ2-1
CDR3: ASSRGLNEQF

V: TRBV28
J: TRBJ1-5
CDR3: ASSSVADRGHQPQH

V: TRBV6-5
J: TRBJ2-2
CDR3: ASTGTENTGELF

V: TRBV6-5
J: TRBJ1-1
CDR3: ASSLGQAVTEAF

V: TRBV19
J: TRBJ1-5
CDR3: ASSVRQGNQPQH

V: TRBV11-2
J: TRBJ1-4
CDR3: ASSLSVTTNEKLF

V: TRBV2
J: TRBJ1-2
CDR3: ASSEEGGFPYYGYT

V: TRBV19
J: TRBJ1-2
CDR3: ASSIGDYYGYT

V: TRBV5-8
J: TRBJ1-2
CDR3: ASSPAPGSRYGYT

V: TRBV27
J: TRBJ2-3
CDR3: ASRFSSSTDTQY

V: TRBV28
J: TRBJ2-7
CDR3: ASSWRGGEQY

V: TRBV15
J: TRBJ1-2
CDR3: ATSRQTGSYGYT

V: TRBV13
J: TRBJ1-2
CDR3: ASSLGRQDYGYT

V: TRBV4-1
J: TRBJ2-7
CDR3: ASSQVQGVAYEQY

V: TRBV28
J: TRBJ1-3
CDR3: ASSTPTGHIY

V: TRBV5-8
J: TRBJ2-2
CDR3: ASSLPATEFPTGELF

V: TRBV12-3/TRBV12-4
J: TRBJ1-2
CDR3: ASSFNSFYGYT

V: TRBV2
J: TRBJ1-2
CDR3: ASSEYAGRYT